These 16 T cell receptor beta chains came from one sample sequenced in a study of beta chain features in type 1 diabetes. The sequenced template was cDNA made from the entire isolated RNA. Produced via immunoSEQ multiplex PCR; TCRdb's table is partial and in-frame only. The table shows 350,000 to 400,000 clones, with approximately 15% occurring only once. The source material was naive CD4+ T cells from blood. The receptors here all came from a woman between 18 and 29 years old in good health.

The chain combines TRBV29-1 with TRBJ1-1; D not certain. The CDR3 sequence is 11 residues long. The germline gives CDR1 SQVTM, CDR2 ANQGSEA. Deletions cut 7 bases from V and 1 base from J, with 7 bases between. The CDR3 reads CSGAGNTEAFF. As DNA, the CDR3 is TGCAGCGGGGCGGGGAACACTGAAGCTTTCTTT. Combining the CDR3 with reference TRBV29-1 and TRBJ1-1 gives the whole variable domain SAVISQKPSRDICQRGTSLTIQCQVDSQVTMMFWYRQQPGQSLTLIATANQGSEATYESGFVIDKFPISRPNLTFSTLTVSNMSPEDSSIYLCSGAGNTEAFFGQGTRLTVV.

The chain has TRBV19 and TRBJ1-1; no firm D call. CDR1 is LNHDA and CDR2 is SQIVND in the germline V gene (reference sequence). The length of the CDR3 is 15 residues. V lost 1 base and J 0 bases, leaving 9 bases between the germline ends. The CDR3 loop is CASSIVPGMNTEAFF. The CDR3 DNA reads TGTGCCAGTAGTATAGTTCCGGGGATGAACACTGAAGCTTTCTTT.

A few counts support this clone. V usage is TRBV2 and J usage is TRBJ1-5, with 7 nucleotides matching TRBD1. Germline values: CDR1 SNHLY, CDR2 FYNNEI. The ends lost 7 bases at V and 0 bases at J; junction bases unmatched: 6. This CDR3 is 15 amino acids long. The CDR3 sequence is CASTTGAISNQPQHF. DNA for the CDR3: TGTGCCAGCACCACAGGGGCGATTAGCAATCAGCCCCAGCATTTT. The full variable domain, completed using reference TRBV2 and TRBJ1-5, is EPEVTQTPSHQVTQMGQEVILRCVPISNHLYFYWYRQILGQKVEFLVSFYNNEISEKSEIFDDQFSVERPDGSNFTLKIRSTKLEDSAMYFCASTTGAISNQPQHFGDGTRLSIL.

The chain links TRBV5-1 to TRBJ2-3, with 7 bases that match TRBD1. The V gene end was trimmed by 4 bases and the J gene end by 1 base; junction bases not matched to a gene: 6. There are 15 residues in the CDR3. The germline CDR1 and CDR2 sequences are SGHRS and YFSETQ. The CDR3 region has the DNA TGCGCCAGCAGCCCAGGTCAGGGGGGCACAGATACGCAGTATTTT. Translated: CASSPGQGGTDTQYF.

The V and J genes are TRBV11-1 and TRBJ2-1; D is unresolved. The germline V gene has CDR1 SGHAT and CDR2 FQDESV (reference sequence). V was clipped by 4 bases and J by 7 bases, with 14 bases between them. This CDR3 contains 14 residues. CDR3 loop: CASSSRTITNEQFF. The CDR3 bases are TGTGCCAGCAGCTCCCGAACTATAACTAATGAGCAGTTCTTC.

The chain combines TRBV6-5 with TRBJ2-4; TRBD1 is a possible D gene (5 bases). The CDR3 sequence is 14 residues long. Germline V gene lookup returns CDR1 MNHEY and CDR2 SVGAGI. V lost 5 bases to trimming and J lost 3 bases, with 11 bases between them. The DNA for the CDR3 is TGTGCCAGCAGTCCCAGGGAAGGCAAAAACATTCAGTACTTC. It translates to CASSPREGKNIQYF.

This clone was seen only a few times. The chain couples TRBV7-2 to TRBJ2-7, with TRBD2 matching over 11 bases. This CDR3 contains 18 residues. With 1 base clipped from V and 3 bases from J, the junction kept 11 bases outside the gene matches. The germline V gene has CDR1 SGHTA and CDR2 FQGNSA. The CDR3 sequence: CASSLGEIAGGINYEQYF. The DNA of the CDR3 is TGTGCCAGCAGCTTAGGAGAAATAGCGGGAGGGATCAACTACGAGCAGTACTTC. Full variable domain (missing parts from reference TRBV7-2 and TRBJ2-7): GAGVSQSPSNKVTEKGKDVELRCDPISGHTALYWYRQSLGQGLEFLIYFQGNSAPDKSGLPSDRFSAERTGGSVSTLTIQRTQQEDSAVYLCASSLGEIAGGINYEQYFGPGTRLTVT.

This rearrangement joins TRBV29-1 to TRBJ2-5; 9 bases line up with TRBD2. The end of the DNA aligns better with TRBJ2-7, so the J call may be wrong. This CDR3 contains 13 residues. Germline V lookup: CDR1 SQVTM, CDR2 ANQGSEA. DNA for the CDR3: TGCAGCGTCCGAGCGGGAGGACCCTACGAGCAGTACTTC. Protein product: CSVRAGGPYEQYF.

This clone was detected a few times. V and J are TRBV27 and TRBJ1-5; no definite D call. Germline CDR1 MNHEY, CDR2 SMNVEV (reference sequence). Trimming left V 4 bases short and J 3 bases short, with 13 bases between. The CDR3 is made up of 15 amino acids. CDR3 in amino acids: CASSSGRGFNQPQHF. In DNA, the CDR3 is TGTGCCAGCAGTTCAGGACGGGGTTTCAATCAGCCCCAGCATTTT.

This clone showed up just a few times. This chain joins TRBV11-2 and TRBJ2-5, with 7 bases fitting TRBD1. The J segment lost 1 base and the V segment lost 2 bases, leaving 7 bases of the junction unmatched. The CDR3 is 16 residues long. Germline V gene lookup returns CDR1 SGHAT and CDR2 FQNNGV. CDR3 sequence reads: CASSLRSRGSQETQYF. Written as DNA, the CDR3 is TGTGCCAGCAGCTTAAGGTCCAGGGGGTCCCAAGAGACCCAGTACTTC.

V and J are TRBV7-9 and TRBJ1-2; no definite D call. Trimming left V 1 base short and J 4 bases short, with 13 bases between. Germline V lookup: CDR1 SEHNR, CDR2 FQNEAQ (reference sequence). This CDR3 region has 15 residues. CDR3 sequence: CASSLGSESVYGYTF. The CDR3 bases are TGTGCCAGCAGCTTAGGGTCGGAGTCGGTCTATGGCTACACCTTC.

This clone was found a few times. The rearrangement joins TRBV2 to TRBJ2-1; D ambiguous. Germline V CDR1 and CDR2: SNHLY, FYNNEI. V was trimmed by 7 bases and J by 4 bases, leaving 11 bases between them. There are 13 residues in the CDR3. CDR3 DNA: TGTGCCAGCATGCGATCTGTTTACAATGAGCAGTTCTTC. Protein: CASMRSVYNEQFF.

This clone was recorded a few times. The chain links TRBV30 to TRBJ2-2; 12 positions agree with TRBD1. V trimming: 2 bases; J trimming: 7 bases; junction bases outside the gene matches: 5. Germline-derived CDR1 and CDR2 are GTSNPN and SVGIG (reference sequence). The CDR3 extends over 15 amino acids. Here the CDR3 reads CAWSLGQGAIGELFF. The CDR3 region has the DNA TGTGCCTGGAGTCTGGGACAGGGGGCAATCGGGGAGCTGTTTTTT.

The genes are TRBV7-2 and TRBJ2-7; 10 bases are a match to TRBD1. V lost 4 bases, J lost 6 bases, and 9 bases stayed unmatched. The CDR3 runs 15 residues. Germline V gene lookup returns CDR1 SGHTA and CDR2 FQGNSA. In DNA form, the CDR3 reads TGTGCCAGCAGCTCCGACAGGGGGCTGACCGGCGAGCAGTACTTC. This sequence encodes CASSSDRGLTGEQYF.

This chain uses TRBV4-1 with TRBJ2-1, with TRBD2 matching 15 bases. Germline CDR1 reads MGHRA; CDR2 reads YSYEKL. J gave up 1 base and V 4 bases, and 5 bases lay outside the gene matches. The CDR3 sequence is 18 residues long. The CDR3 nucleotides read TGCGCCAGCAGCCGAGATGGGACTAGCGGGGGGTCCTACAATGAGCAGTTCTTC. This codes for CASSRDGTSGGSYNEQFF.

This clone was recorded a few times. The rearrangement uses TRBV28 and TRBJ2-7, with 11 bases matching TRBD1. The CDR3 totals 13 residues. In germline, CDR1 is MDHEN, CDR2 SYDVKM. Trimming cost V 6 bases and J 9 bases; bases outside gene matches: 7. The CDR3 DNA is TGTGCCAGCAGCCGGGACAGGGGGTTCGGGCAGTACTTC. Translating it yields CASSRDRGFGQYF.